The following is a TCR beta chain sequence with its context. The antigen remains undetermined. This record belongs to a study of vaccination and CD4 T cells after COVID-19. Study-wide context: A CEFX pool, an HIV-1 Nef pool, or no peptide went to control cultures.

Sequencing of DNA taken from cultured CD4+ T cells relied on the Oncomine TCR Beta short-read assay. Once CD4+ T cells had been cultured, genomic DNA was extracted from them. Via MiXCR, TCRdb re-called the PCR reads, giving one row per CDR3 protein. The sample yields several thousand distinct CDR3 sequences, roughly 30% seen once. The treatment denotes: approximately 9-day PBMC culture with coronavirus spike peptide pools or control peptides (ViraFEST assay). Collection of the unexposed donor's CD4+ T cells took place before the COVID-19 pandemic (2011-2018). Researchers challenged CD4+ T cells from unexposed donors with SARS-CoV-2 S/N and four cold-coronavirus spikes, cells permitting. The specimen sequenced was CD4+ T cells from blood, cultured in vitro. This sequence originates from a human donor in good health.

In DNA, the CDR3 is TGTGCCAGCAGTTACGGGGGTGAGCAGTTCTTC. Encoded protein: CASSYGGEQFF. The chain links TRBV6-2 or TRBV6-3 to TRBJ2-1; D possibly uses TRBD1 or TRBD2 (5 bases each). There are 11 residues in the CDR3. Germline V gene lookup returns CDR1 MNHEY and CDR2 SVGEGT. The V end lost 2 bases, the J end lost 9 bases, and 5 bases lay between the germline ends.